A selection of T cell receptor beta chains follows, all from one sample in a study of cytomegalovirus exposure and HLA in healthy donors. Assay used: immunoSEQ multiplex PCR; TCRdb lists only in-frame clones, some missing. The table has about 140,000 clones, over 60% seen once. The sample comprised PBMCs. The receptors here all came from a male donor in good health and CMV-seropositive. Both conserved end residues are part of each CDR3. A D gene is named only where the DNA matches it firmly. Size is omitted from some rows. Given values are once, few, many or a class for expanded clones.

V,length,D,size,J,CDR3,DNA
TRBV9,14,.,.,TRBJ2-7,CASSVASGSYEQYF,TGTGCCAGCAGCGTCGCTAGTGGCTCCTACGAGCAGTACTTC
TRBV27,15,.,.,TRBJ1-5,CASRVTGLGNQPQHF,TGTGCCAGCAGAGTCACAGGGTTGGGCAATCAGCCCCAGCATTTT
TRBV27,13,.,.,TRBJ2-2,CAGGPTNTGELFF,TGTGCCGGGGGCCCCACGAACACCGGGGAGCTGTTTTTT
TRBV19,14,TRBD1,once,TRBJ2-5,CASSGDRRGETQYF,TGTGCCAGTAGTGGGGACAGGAGAGGGGAGACCCAGTACTTC
TRBV16,16,TRBD1,.,TRBJ2-3,CASSRPGTGGSDTQYF,TGTGCCAGCAGCCGGCCCGGGACAGGAGGGTCAGATACGCAGTATTTT
TRBV19,15,.,.,TRBJ1-5,CASSNRDTGNQPQHF,TGTGCCAGTAGTAACAGGGACACGGGAAATCAGCCCCAGCATTTT
TRBV7-7,15,TRBD2,.,TRBJ2-1,CASSPGTSGSNEQFF,TGTGCTAGCAGCCCCGGGACTAGCGGGAGCAATGAGCAGTTCTTC
TRBV27,13,TRBD2,.,TRBJ2-2,CASSYGGTGELFF,TGTGCCAGCAGTTACGGGGGGACCGGGGAGCTGTTTTTT
TRBV19,14,TRBD1,once,TRBJ1-1,CASSRDRERTEAFF,TGTGCCAGTTCTCGGGACAGGGAACGCACTGAAGCTTTCTTT
TRBV27,19,TRBD1,.,TRBJ2-6,CASKNTRTGGSSGANVLTF,TGTGCCAGCAAAAACACGCGGACAGGGGGCTCCTCTGGGGCCAACGTCCTGACTTTC
TRBV19,21,TRBD2,once,TRBJ2-1,CASSIRGGGLAGGSSYNEQFF,TGTGCCAGTAGTATAAGGGGCGGAGGGCTAGCGGGAGGGTCGTCCTACAATGAGCAGTTCTTC
TRBV4-2,15,TRBD1,.,TRBJ2-7,CASSQYQQGTYEQYF,TGTGCCAGCAGCCAATATCAACAGGGGACATACGAGCAGTACTTC
TRBV9,15,.,once,TRBJ2-7,CASSVESGGGYEQYF,TGTGCCAGCAGCGTAGAATCCGGAGGAGGCTACGAGCAGTACTTC
TRBV11-1,16,TRBD1,.,TRBJ1-1,CASIFPSGTGGTEAFF,TGTGCCAGCATCTTTCCCTCCGGGACAGGGGGGACTGAAGCTTTCTTT
TRBV28,12,.,.,TRBJ1-2,CASSLGGNGYTF,TGTGCCAGCAGTTTGGGGGGGAACGGCTACACCTTC
TRBV9,18,TRBD2,.,TRBJ2-1,CASSETSGSSLDYNEQFF,TGTGCCAGCAGCGAGACTAGCGGGAGTTCGCTAGACTACAATGAGCAGTTCTTC
TRBV5-4,16,TRBD2,few,TRBJ2-3,CASSAPLAGARHTQYF,TGTGCCAGCAGCGCCCCACTAGCGGGTGCACGTCATACGCAGTATTTT
TRBV28,13,TRBD2,.,TRBJ2-7,CASRPLGGNEQYF,TGTGCCAGCAGGCCGTTGGGGGGGAACGAGCAGTACTTC
TRBV19,14,.,.,TRBJ1-1,CTSSNRGKNTEAFF,TGTACCAGTTCGAACCGAGGGAAGAACACTGAAGCTTTCTTT
TRBV4-2,16,TRBD2,.,TRBJ2-7,CASSQELAGVSYEQYF,TGTGCCAGCAGCCAAGAACTAGCGGGAGTGTCCTACGAGCAGTACTTC
TRBV27,15,.,.,TRBJ1-5,CASSLLGASNQPQHF,TGTGCCAGCAGCCTTCTGGGAGCTAGCAATCAGCCCCAGCATTTT
TRBV19,13,.,.,TRBJ2-1,CASSIDTNNEQFF,TGTGCCAGTAGTATCGACACAAACAATGAGCAGTTCTTC
TRBV28,16,TRBD1,.,TRBJ1-4,CASSSTQQGAGEKLFF,TGTGCCAGCAGTTCCACTCAACAGGGGGCAGGTGAAAAACTGTTTTTT
TRBV21-1,14,.,.,TRBJ2-1,CASRPVDRYNEQFF,TGTGCCAGCAGGCCTGTGGACAGGTACAATGAGCAGTTCTTC
TRBV19,14,TRBD2,.,TRBJ2-7,CASSIRAGGREQYF,TGTGCCAGTAGTATTCGGGCGGGGGGGCGCGAGCAGTACTTC
TRBV19,13,.,.,TRBJ2-7,CASSQTLSYEQYF,TGTGCCAGTAGCCAGACACTCTCCTACGAGCAGTACTTC
TRBV7-2,14,.,.,TRBJ2-5,CASSLNFPEETQYF,TGTGCCAGCAGCTTAAACTTTCCTGAAGAGACCCAGTACTTC
TRBV28,14,TRBD1,.,TRBJ2-7,CASSIGQGPYEQYF,TGTGCCAGCAGTATCGGACAGGGTCCCTACGAGCAGTACTTC
TRBV10-3,13,TRBD2,.,TRBJ2-5,CAIRGGDQETQYF,TGTGCCATTAGGGGAGGGGACCAAGAGACCCAGTACTTC
TRBV7-9,15,TRBD1,.,TRBJ1-1,CSSSPPQGRGTEAFF,TGTTCCAGCAGTCCTCCACAGGGGAGAGGAACTGAAGCTTTCTTT
TRBV6-1,15,.,.,TRBJ1-5,CASSAFPGGNQPQHF,TGTGCCAGCAGTGCCTTTCCGGGGGGCAATCAGCCCCAGCATTTT